One sample yielded the 25 T cell receptor beta chains listed below, sequenced in a study of shared clonotypes between healthy human individuals. Produced via immunoSEQ multiplex PCR; TCRdb's table is partial and in-frame only. The data contain about 960,000 clones, roughly 72% of them singletons. Sequencing was done on a sample of memory CD4+ T cells sorted from blood. Documented subset: CD45RA-negative fraction. The source is a man between 18 and 35 years old in good health.

The rearrangement uses TRBV7-6 and TRBJ2-7, with a tentative D call TRBD1 (5 bases). V lost 1 base, J lost 6 bases, and 13 bases lay in between. The V gene's germline CDR1 is SGHVS and CDR2 FNYEAQ. This CDR3 comprises 14 residues. The CDR3 sequence: CASSLEDGAGEQYF. Here the CDR3 DNA reads TGTGCCAGCAGCTTAGAGGATGGGGCTGGCGAGCAGTACTTC.

V gene TRBV4-1 combines with J gene TRBJ2-7; 9 positions agree with TRBD2. This CDR3 is built from 16 residues. Trimming took 2 bases from V and 7 from J; bases not matched to a gene: 12. Germline loops: CDR1 MGHRA, CDR2 YSYEKL. The CDR3: CASSQTTSGRVDEQYF. The CDR3 DNA sequence: TGCGCCAGCAGCCAAACCACTAGCGGGCGTGTCGATGAGCAGTACTTC.

V and J are TRBV4-1 and TRBJ1-1; 11 bases agree with TRBD1. From germline, CDR1 is MGHRA and CDR2 YSYEKL. J lost 4 bases, V lost 4 bases, and 11 bases had no gene match. The CDR3 covers 17 residues. Here the CDR3 DNA reads TGCGCCAGCAGCCTCTTCGGGGACAGGGGGAAAGGCACTGAAGCTTTCTTT. Translation: CASSLFGDRGKGTEAFF.

The chain couples TRBV2 to TRBJ2-1; D is possibly TRBD2 (6 bases). V lost 10 bases to trimming and J lost 4 bases, with 20 bases between them. The germline gives CDR1 SNHLY, CDR2 FYNNEI. CDR3 length: 15 amino acids. The CDR3 nucleotides read TGTGCCACCCGAGGGACGCGGGGTGAGTACAATGAGCAGTTCTTC. Translating it yields CATRGTRGEYNEQFF.

In this sample, this clone turned up many times. The V gene is TRBV19, the J gene TRBJ1-5, with no clear D. The V gene lost 3 bases and the J gene lost 4 bases, with 7 bases spanning the gap. This CDR3 region has 13 residues. Germline CDR1 is LNHDA and CDR2 is SQIVND (reference sequence). The CDR3 region has the DNA TGTGCCAGTAGTATGCAACATAATCAGCCCCAGCATTTT. It yields the protein CASSMQHNQPQHF.

The chain is built from TRBV11-2 and TRBJ2-3; the D gene is possibly TRBD2 (6 bases). Trimming cost V 6 bases and J 4 bases, with 29 bases left between them. This CDR3 is built from 19 residues. Germline CDR1 is SGHAT and CDR2 is FQNNGV. The CDR3 protein is CASRAFRVSRDLWADTQYF. CDR3 bases: TGTGCCAGCAGGGCATTTCGAGTATCCCGGGACTTATGGGCAGATACGCAGTATTTT.

The chain has TRBV7-6 and TRBJ2-7; D gene unclear. Germline V CDR1 and CDR2: SGHVS, FNYEAQ. Deletions cut 5 bases from V and 5 bases from J, with 10 bases between. The CDR3 covers 12 residues. CDR3 residues: CASSLVPDEQYF. In DNA form, the CDR3 reads TGTGCCAGCAGCCTGGTTCCCGACGAGCAGTACTTC.

V gene TRBV5-1 combines with J gene TRBJ1-1; no definite D call. Germline V gives CDR1 SGHRS, CDR2 YFSETQ. CDR3 length: 15 amino acids. Trimming cost V 0 bases and J 1 base, with 10 bases left between them. For the CDR3, the DNA is TGCGCCAGCAGCTTGGTTAGGGCCTCGAACACTGAAGCTTTCTTT. As protein: CASSLVRASNTEAFF.

The J gene is TRBJ1-1, the V gene TRBV15; D remains ambiguous. This CDR3 spans 15 amino acids. Trimming left V 0 bases short and J 1 base short, with 9 bases between. Germline values: CDR1 LNHNV, CDR2 YYDKDF (reference sequence). The CDR3 bases are TGTGCCACCAGCAGAGATAGGACGGCGAACACTGAAGCTTTCTTT. Amino acid sequence: CATSRDRTANTEAFF.

The chain employs TRBV7-3 and TRBJ1-6, with unresolved D. The CDR3 is made up of 15 amino acids. The V gene's germline CDR1 is SGHTA and CDR2 FQGTGA. V gave up 4 bases and J gave up 2 bases, with 9 bases separating them. CDR3 sequence reads: CASSSDGAYNSPLHF. As DNA, the CDR3 is TGTGCCAGCAGCTCAGACGGGGCCTATAATTCACCCCTCCACTTT.

This clone has just one count. This chain joins TRBV6-4 and TRBJ2-7; TRBD1 might be the D (6 bases). Trimming removed 6 bases at V and 5 bases at J, with 20 bases between. This CDR3 comprises 15 residues. Germline V gene lookup returns CDR1 MRHNA and CDR2 SNTAGT. The CDR3 region is CASSSRDKGVNEQYF. CDR3 sequence (DNA): TGTGCCAGCAGCAGCCGGGACAAGGGAGTAAACGAGCAGTACTTC.

This clone was found many times. The rearrangement joins TRBV5-4 to TRBJ1-4; TRBD1 agrees at 7 bases. Trimming took 3 bases from V and 3 from J; bases not matched to a gene: 5. This CDR3 contains 15 residues. Looked up from germline, CDR1 is SGHNT and CDR2 is YYREEE (reference sequence). This CDR3 is CASSSGDSPNEKLFF. The CDR3 DNA is TGTGCCAGCAGCTCAGGGGACAGCCCTAATGAAAAACTGTTTTTT.

This chain uses TRBV5-4 with TRBJ2-7, with TRBD1 matching over 7 bases. V gave up 3 bases and J gave up 2 bases; unmatched junction bases: 8. The CDR3 runs 15 residues. Germline V gene lookup returns CDR1 SGHNT and CDR2 YYREEE (reference sequence). The DNA for the CDR3 is TGTGCCAGCAGCTCCAGAGGTACAGGGGCCTACGAGCAGTACTTC. It codes for CASSSRGTGAYEQYF.

This chain joins TRBV25-1 and TRBJ1-6; TRBD1 might be the D (6 bases). The length of the CDR3 is 14 residues. Per germline, CDR1 MGHDK and CDR2 SYGVNS. CDR3 DNA: TGTGTCGTTACTACAGGGCAGGGTAATTCACCCCTCCACTTT. The encoded protein is CVVTTGQGNSPLHF. Full variable domain (remainder filled in from reference TRBV25-1 and TRBJ1-6): EADIYQTPRYLVIGTGKKITLECSQTMGHDKMYWYQQDPGMELHLIHYSYGVNSTEKGDLSSESTVSRIRTEHFPLTLESARPSHTSQYLCVVTTGQGNSPLHFGNGTRLTVT.

This chain joins TRBV29-1 and TRBJ1-1; the D gene is possibly TRBD1 (5 bases). Germline loops: CDR1 SQVTM, CDR2 ANQGSEA. The V and J ends lost 2 bases and 10 bases respectively, with 17 bases between them. This CDR3 is 13 amino acids long. The CDR3 is CSVESRGSSGAFF. The DNA for the CDR3 is TGCAGCGTTGAATCCCGGGGCTCCTCGGGAGCTTTCTTT.

This chain connects TRBV27 to TRBJ1-6; D is undetermined. The V gene's germline CDR1 is MNHEY and CDR2 SMNVEV (reference sequence). The CDR3 extends over 14 amino acids. V was pared by 2 bases and J by 7 bases, with 9 bases between. DNA of the CDR3: TGTGCCAGCAGTTTAGGTCAGTGGAATTCACCCCTCCACTTT. As protein: CASSLGQWNSPLHF.

The chain employs TRBV19 and TRBJ2-2; D is undetermined. The CDR3 is 14 amino acids. Per the germline V gene, CDR1 is LNHDA and CDR2 is SQIVND (reference sequence). V was shortened by 5 bases and J by 7 bases, with 14 bases between the two germline ends. CDR3: CASSAQSFGGELFF. Here the CDR3 DNA reads TGTGCCAGTAGTGCCCAGAGTTTTGGCGGGGAGCTGTTTTTT. The full variable domain, with the rest looked up from reference TRBV19 and TRBJ2-2, is DGGITQSPKYLFRKEGQNVTLSCEQNLNHDAMYWYRQDPGQGLRLIYYSQIVNDFQKGDIAEGYSVSREKKESFPLTVTSAQKNPTAFYLCASSAQSFGGELFFGEGSRLTVL.

The chain links TRBV9 to TRBJ2-2; 7 positions agree with TRBD1. Germline-derived CDR1 and CDR2 are SGDLS and YYNGEE. V was clipped by 4 bases and J by 6 bases; unmatched bases: 6. The CDR3 has 14 amino acids. The CDR3 DNA follows: TGTGCCAGCAGCCCGGGACAGTCGGCCGGGGAGCTGTTTTTT. Translation gives CASSPGQSAGELFF.

This clone was picked up one time. The same CDR3 also results from other DNA sequences found in this sample. This rearrangement joins TRBV28 to TRBJ1-2, with D tentatively TRBD1 (5 bases). Trimming removed 6 bases from V and 1 base from J, with 9 bases in between. Germline V gives CDR1 MDHEN, CDR2 SYDVKM. The CDR3 is 13 residues long. CDR3 amino acids: CASSGQGNYGYTF. CDR3 bases: TGTGCCAGCAGCGGTCAGGGTAACTATGGCTACACCTTC.

This clone was seen a single time. The gene calls are TRBV5-6 and TRBJ1-1, with TRBD1 as a possible D gene (5 bases). V gave up 0 bases and J gave up 7 bases, with 16 bases separating them. The germline CDR1 and CDR2 sequences are SGHDT and YYEEEE. The CDR3 loop spans 15 amino acids. The DNA for the CDR3 is TGTGCCAGCAGCTTGGAGATAGGGGCCCCGCTTGAAGCTTTCTTT. Encoded protein: CASSLEIGAPLEAFF.

The chain employs TRBV6-6 and TRBJ1-1; 7 nucleotides match TRBD1. Germline CDR1 is MNHNY and CDR2 is SVGAGI (reference sequence). V shed 4 bases, J shed 5 bases, and the junction held 1 base outside the gene matches. CDR3 size: 12 residues. CDR3 sequence reads: CASSSTGTEAFF. The CDR3 DNA follows: TGTGCCAGCAGTTCGACAGGGACTGAAGCTTTCTTT.

As for this clone: A far larger clone differs by one base, so this is likely a read error. In the same sample, other DNA sequences code for this CDR3. The V and J genes are TRBV7-9 and TRBJ1-3; no clear D. V was pared by 5 bases and J by 1 base, with 12 bases between. The CDR3 consists of 15 residues. In germline, CDR1 is SEHNR, CDR2 FQNEAQ (reference sequence). The CDR3 coding sequence is TGTGCCAGCAGCCCCGCCTGGAGTTCTGGAAACACCATATATTTT. This sequence encodes CASSPAWSSGNTIYF.

In DNA form, the CDR3 reads TGTGCCAGCAGCCCGTGGGGAGGGGGCGCTGGGGCCAACGTCCTGACTTTC. The encoded protein is CASSPWGGGAGANVLTF. The chain couples TRBV5-4 to TRBJ2-6; D could derive from TRBD1 or TRBD2 (7 bases each). Deletions cut 4 bases from V and 2 bases from J, with 16 bases between. The CDR3 spans 17 residues. CDR1 SGHNT and CDR2 YYREEE come from the germline V gene (reference sequence).

As to this clone: Different DNA sequences within this sample yield the same CDR3. The chain is built from TRBV29-1 and TRBJ2-3; D remains unclear. Trimming pared 4 bases from V and 3 bases from J, leaving 5 bases between. The length of the CDR3 is 11 residues. The germline CDR1 and CDR2 sequences are SQVTM and ANQGSEA. The CDR3 DNA follows: TGCAGCGTTGTTGGGACAGATACGCAGTATTTT. It yields the protein CSVVGTDTQYF.

The chain couples TRBV29-1 to TRBJ1-2; 8 nucleotides line up with TRBD1. Trimming at V came to 7 bases and at J to 6 bases, leaving 7 bases not matched to a gene. Germline loops: CDR1 SQVTM, CDR2 ANQGSEA. The CDR3 is 12 amino acids. CDR3 sequence (DNA): TGCAGCGCGCGGGACAGGAACCATGGCTACACCTTC. Residues: CSARDRNHGYTF.